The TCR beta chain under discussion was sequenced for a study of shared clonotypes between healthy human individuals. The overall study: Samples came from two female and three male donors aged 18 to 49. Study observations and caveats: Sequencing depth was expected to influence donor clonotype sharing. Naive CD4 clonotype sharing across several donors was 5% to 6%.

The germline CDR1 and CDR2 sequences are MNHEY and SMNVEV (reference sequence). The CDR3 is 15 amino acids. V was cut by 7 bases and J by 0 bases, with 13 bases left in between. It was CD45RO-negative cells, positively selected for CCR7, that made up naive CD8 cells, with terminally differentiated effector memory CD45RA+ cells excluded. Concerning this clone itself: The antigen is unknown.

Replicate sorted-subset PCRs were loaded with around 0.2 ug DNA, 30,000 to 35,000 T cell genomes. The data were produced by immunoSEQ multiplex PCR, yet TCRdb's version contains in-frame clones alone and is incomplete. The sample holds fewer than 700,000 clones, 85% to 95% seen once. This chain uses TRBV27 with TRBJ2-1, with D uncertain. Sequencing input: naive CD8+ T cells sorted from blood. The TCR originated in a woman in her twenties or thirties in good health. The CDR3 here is CASKIGFSSYNEQFF. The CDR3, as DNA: TGTGCCAGCAAAATAGGGTTTAGCTCCTACAATGAGCAGTTCTTC.